The clone carrying this T cell receptor beta chain has only one observation. Its antigen is still unknown. This entry comes from a study of cytomegalovirus exposure and HLA in healthy donors. The study's findings and limits: Later analysis found that TCR beta chains associated with HLA were more clonally expanded than other, equally common chains. In a later analysis, across HLA loci, associated TCR counts were highest for DRB1, lowest for HLA-C. The majority of CMV-associated TCR beta chains were reported as apparently HLA-restricted in a later analysis.

The ends were cut back, 10 bases at V and 7 bases at J, with 14 bases in the middle. This CDR3 is 13 amino acids long. Germline V gene sequence: CDR1 MNHEY, CDR2 SVGAGI. The PCR ran on 60 Vbeta and 13 Jbeta primers. Sequencing used immunoSEQ multiplex PCR; TCRdb keeps in-frame clones, though not all of them. The repertoire holds some 150,000 clones, with roughly 80% as singletons. Regarding donors, all were healthy bone marrow donors. This chain connects TRBV6-5 to TRBJ1-6; TRBD1 might be the D (6 bases). The origin of this receptor is a woman in her forties or fifties in good health and CMV-seronegative. The sequencing input was PBMCs. The CDR3: CATGTTENSPLHF. The CDR3 DNA reads as TGTGCCACCGGGACAACCGAAAATTCACCCCTCCACTTT.